A single T cell receptor beta chain is shown here with its context. The target of this receptor is not known. No much larger clone exists at a distance of one base, and base qualities are not known. Library preparation was by the immunoSEQ multiplex PCR assay. On the study's bioinformatics: A statistical classification framework was built for diagnosing cytomegalovirus status from the catalog of TCR beta chain sequences. TCRdb's version of the immuneACCESS table is confined to in-frame rearrangements and falls short of the full clone set. An unresolved V gene accounts for under half of the shortfall where checked; the remainder is of unknown origin. V and J calls and clone size come straight from that table; D and trimming were deduced from the DNA. This sample gives fewer than 130,000 clones in total; around 90% of them show up just once. The ten largest clones represent 1.5% to 2% of the sample.

The data belong to a study of cytomegalovirus exposure and HLA in healthy donors (dated by TCRdb to about 2017). Study-level background: According to a later analysis, one platform produced both the 120 validation repertoires and the approximately 600 repertoires of the first cohort. The study aimed to test whether cataloging public T cell receptors could reveal signatures of past pathogen exposure. In addition to the first cohort of 650 to 750 subjects, a separate validation cohort of 120 different subjects was used. High-throughput TCR immunosequencing, statistical association of individual TCRs with disease status, and machine learning were combined to predict cytomegalovirus infection status.

Findings and caveats that apply to the study as a whole: All 120 or so repertoires were used to score co-occurrence in the validation cohort in a later analysis, because that analysis had no HLA typing for the cohort. Subsequent analysis determined that TCRs grouped into clusters in the first cohort also showed a tendency toward co-occurrence across the 130 or so validation repertoires, and 90% to 95% of cluster scores exceeded 0. The study gave a list of 150 to 200 TCR beta chains associated with cytomegalovirus. In both the original and validation cohorts, the classifier was reported to diagnose cytomegalovirus status with high specificity and sensitivity. The authors suggested that the approach could potentially be generalized to other disease states and immunological phenotypes. A few of the identified cytomegalovirus-associated TCR beta chains were confirmed in vitro to be specific for cytomegalovirus antigens. Across donors, most TCR sequences were observed very rarely, whereas some public TCRs were present in many individuals.

The donors were included in the validation cohort of 120 subjects, a group kept apart from the approximately 700-subject first cohort. V is shortened by 0 bases, J by 0 bases, and the region joining them spans 16 bases. From a lookup of the germline V gene, CDR1 and CDR2 are MRHNA and SNTAGT. The CDR3 runs 18 residues from the cysteine to the phenylalanine. Left in the record is the CDR3 DNA by itself, 54 bases read in frame from the first base. The clonotype comes from a young woman in good health and CMV-seronegative. The sample taken for sequencing was PBMCs. The chain couples TRBV6-4 to TRBJ2-3, with the D segment identity uncertain. The encoded CDR3 is CASSDSWFSSGSTDTQYF. The sequenced DNA: TGTGCCAGCAGTGACTCCTGGTTCTCGTCCGGGAGCACAGATACGCAGTATTTT.